This TCR beta chain originates from a study of CD8+ T cells in alopecia areata. General study points: Greater clonality was observed in lesional scalp samples, especially alopecia totalis/universalis, versus normal scalp. Tissue-resident alphabeta T cells belonging to normal skin likewise get sequenced within scalp specimens.

Lesional scalp punch biopsies and peripheral blood came from alopecia areata patients. It was cDNA, reverse transcribed from extracted RNA, that served as the sequencing template. Profiling relied on immunoSEQ multiplex PCR, and the TCRdb table lists in-frame clones only, not all of them. The table shows roughly 250,000 clones, with 65% to 70% occurring only once. Trimming left V 5 bases short and J 3 bases short, with 11 bases between. The germline CDR1 and CDR2 sequences are GTSNPN and SVGIG (reference sequence). The CDR3 contains 13 residues. Notes on this clone: The antigen remains undetermined.

Sequencing was performed on CD4+ T cells sorted from blood, taken at week 0. This chain connects TRBV30 to TRBJ2-1; the D is unclear. The receptor was isolated from a human donor with alopecia areata. The CDR3 here is CAWARAFYNEQFF. The DNA for the CDR3 is TGTGCCTGGGCCCGGGCCTTCTACAATGAGCAGTTCTTC.